Listed below are T cell receptor beta chains from one sample, sequenced in a study of blood T cell repertoires in COVID-19. Assay used: immunoSEQ multiplex PCR; TCRdb lists only in-frame clones, some missing. Of 150,000 to 200,000 clones in the sample, approximately 82% were seen once. The material sequenced was PBMCs or T cells enriched from blood (not recorded which). The receptors come from a woman aged 60-70 years with acute COVID-19. Each CDR3 is given with its conserved first and last residue. Each record gives: clone size, J gene, CDR3 length, V gene, D gene, CDR3 DNA, CDR3 protein. The D gene is left open where the match is weak. Where a row states a size, it is once, few, many or the class of an expanded clone; other rows omit it.

>-|TRBJ1-1|17|TRBV27|-
TGTGCCAGCAGTTTATCGCTGCAGAGACCGGGGAACACTGAAGCTTTCTTT
CASSLSLQRPGNTEAFF
>-|TRBJ1-2|13|TRBV7-6|-
TGTGCCAGCAGCTCCGTCGGTGGAGAGGGCTACACCTTC
CASSSVGGEGYTF
>-|TRBJ2-1|14|TRBV2|-
TGTGCCAGCAGTGTCCTAGCTGTTAACAATGAGCAGTTCTTC
CASSVLAVNNEQFF
>few|TRBJ2-3|16|TRBV18|-
TGTGCCAGCTCACCACCGGTAGCGGAGGGGCTTAATACGCAGTATTTT
CASSPPVAEGLNTQYF
>-|TRBJ2-2|15|TRBV6-4|-
TGTGCCAGCAGTGACTCTCCTAGCCCCCCCGGGGAGCTGTTTTTT
CASSDSPSPPGELFF
>-|TRBJ2-3|15|TRBV19|TRBD2
TGTGCCAGTAATTCGGGACTAGCGCCCCCAGATACGCAGTATTTT
CASNSGLAPPDTQYF
>-|TRBJ2-2|19|TRBV6-1|TRBD2
TGTGCCAGCAGTGCCCCTCCCGGGGTGCGGGGGGGCGTAACCGGGGAGCTGTTTTTT
CASSAPPGVRGGVTGELFF
>-|TRBJ1-1|15|TRBV7-9|TRBD1
TGTGCCAGCAGCTTGACCGGGACAGCGAACACTGAAGCTTTCTTT
CASSLTGTANTEAFF
>-|TRBJ1-2|15|TRBV5-6|TRBD1
TGTGCCAGCAGCCCGGGACAGGGCCTCTACTATGGCTACACCTTC
CASSPGQGLYYGYTF
>-|TRBJ1-2|13|TRBV6-5|-
TGTGCCACAGGACAACCGGGAGGATATGGCTACACCTTC
CATGQPGGYGYTF
>-|TRBJ1-1|13|TRBV29-1|TRBD1
TGCAGCGTTTGGGACAGGGGCAGCGCTGAAGCTTTCTTT
CSVWDRGSAEAFF
>-|TRBJ1-3|13|TRBV9|-
TGTGCCAGCAGATCGGTCCCTGGAAACACCATATATTTT
CASRSVPGNTIYF
>-|TRBJ2-1|19|TRBV5-1|TRBD1
TGCGCCAGCAGCTTGGATAAGAGGAGACAGGGAGATCTAACTGGTGAGCAGTTCTTC
CASSLDKRRQGDLTGEQFF
>-|TRBJ1-2|14|TRBV7-2|-
TGTGCCAGCAGCCGCGGGTCCATCGGCCTTGGCTACACCTTC
CASSRGSIGLGYTF
>-|TRBJ2-7|14|TRBV3-1/TRBV3-2|TRBD2
TGTGCCAGCAGCCCGGGACTAGCCGCCTACGAGCAGTACTTC
CASSPGLAAYEQYF
>-|TRBJ1-4|12|TRBV9|-
-
CASSVGLGTGCF
>-|TRBJ1-2|13|TRBV15|-
TGTGCCACCAGCAGAGACACTAACTATGGCTACACCTTC
CATSRDTNYGYTF
>-|TRBJ2-3|15|TRBV7-2|-
TGTGCCAGCAGCCCGCGAAGCACTAGCACAGATACGCAGTATTTT
CASSPRSTSTDTQYF
>-|TRBJ2-5|15|TRBV5-1|TRBD2
TGCGCCAGCAGCTTGGGCCTAGCGGTAACAGAGACCCAGTACTTC
CASSLGLAVTETQYF
>-|TRBJ2-5|16|TRBV30|-
-
CASSAPAGGSEETQYF
>-|TRBJ1-2|15|TRBV5-1|TRBD1
TGCGCCAGCAGCTTGACAGGGGGCCGGGAGCGAGGCTACACCTTC
CASSLTGGRERGYTF
>-|TRBJ1-2|14|TRBV14|-
TGTGCCAGCAGCCAAGATTGGGCGAACTATGGCTACACCTTC
CASSQDWANYGYTF
>-|TRBJ1-1|13|TRBV27|-
TGTGCCAGCAGTTTGGGACAGAACACTGAAGCTTTCTTT
CASSLGQNTEAFF
>-|TRBJ1-2|12|TRBV12-3/TRBV12-4|-
TGTGCCAGCAGTCGACAGATCTATGGCTACACCTTC
CASSRQIYGYTF
>-|TRBJ1-2|13|TRBV7-2|TRBD1
TGTGCCAGCAGCGCGACAGGGAGGCATGGCTACACCTTC
CASSATGRHGYTF
>-|TRBJ2-2|16|TRBV18|-
TGTGCCAGCTCACCACCGCAGGGGGGCAGCACCGGGGAGCTGTTTTTT
CASSPPQGGSTGELFF
>-|TRBJ1-4|17|TRBV7-9|TRBD1
TGTGCCAGCAGCCCGCTCCCGAACAGGGGGCGAGTTGAAAAACTGTTTTTT
CASSPLPNRGRVEKLFF
>once|TRBJ2-7|13|TRBV30|TRBD2
TGTGCCTGGAGTGTATCAGCGGGAGCCGAGCAGTACTTC
CAWSVSAGAEQYF
>-|TRBJ2-7|13|TRBV4-1|TRBD1
TGCGCCAGCCGCAGGACAGGATCCTACGAGCAGTACTTC
CASRRTGSYEQYF
>-|TRBJ1-6|14|TRBV19|-
TGTGCCAGTAGTACACAGTCTTATAATTCACCCCTCCACTTT
CASSTQSYNSPLHF
>-|TRBJ1-5|15|TRBV18|TRBD1
TGTGCCAGCTCAGCCCGGGACAGGGACGGTCAGCCCCAGCATTTT
CASSARDRDGQPQHF
>-|TRBJ2-5|14|TRBV6-5|-
TGTGCCAGCAGTTACTCGGGCGCCCAAGAGACCCAGTACTTC
CASSYSGAQETQYF
>-|TRBJ1-4|14|TRBV5-1|TRBD1
TGCGCCAGCAGCTCAAGGGGGCAAGGTGAAAAACTGTTTTTT
CASSSRGQGEKLFF
>once|TRBJ2-3|15|TRBV6-2/TRBV6-3|-
TGTGCCAGCAGTCCCTATGCCGTAGAAACGGATACGCAGTATTTT
CASSPYAVETDTQYF
>-|TRBJ2-7|13|TRBV25-1|-
TGTGCCAGCAGTGAATTGGACAGTACGCAGCAGTACTTC
CASSELDSTQQYF
>-|TRBJ1-3|12|TRBV24-1|TRBD1
TGTGCCACCCAGGGGGAAGGAAACACCATATATTTT
CATQGEGNTIYF
>-|TRBJ2-1|14|TRBV6-5|TRBD2
TGTGCCAGCAACCTTAGCGGGGGCTACAATGAGCAGTTCTTC
CASNLSGGYNEQFF
>-|TRBJ1-1|15|TRBV5-1|-
TGCGCCAGCAGCCCTAAGTCTCGAGGGAACACTGAAGCTTTCTTT
CASSPKSRGNTEAFF
>-|TRBJ1-5|17|TRBV15|TRBD1
TGTGCCACCAGCAGCGAACCCTTTTCAGGGGGCAGTCAGCCCCAGCATTTT
CATSSEPFSGGSQPQHF
>-|TRBJ2-6|14|TRBV28|-
TGTGCCAGCAGCCCGTTTTCTGGGGCCAACGTCCTGACTTTC
CASSPFSGANVLTF
>-|TRBJ1-2|18|TRBV7-6|-
TGTGCCAGCAGCTCGGGACGAGACTACAGGGATTCCCCCTATGGCTACACCTTC
CASSSGRDYRDSPYGYTF
>-|TRBJ2-1|15|TRBV5-1|-
TGCGCCAGCAGCTTGGCGTCGCAGGGCCACAATGAGCAGTTCTTC
CASSLASQGHNEQFF
>-|TRBJ1-2|14|TRBV28|-
TGTGCCAGCTACGGCCGGGGGAGTGGCTATGGCTACACCTTC
CASYGRGSGYGYTF
>-|TRBJ2-2|18|TRBV24-1|TRBD2
TGTGCCACCAGTGATTTGCCGGGACTAGCGTCGAACACCGGGGAGCTGTTTTTT
CATSDLPGLASNTGELFF
>-|TRBJ2-1|16|TRBV5-4|TRBD1
TGTGCCAGCAGCTTTTTCCTTAGCGGGACAGGGGATGAGCAGTTCTTC
CASSFFLSGTGDEQFF
>-|TRBJ1-2|15|TRBV5-8|-
TGTGCCAGCAGCTTGGGTCAGCGAGTTTACTATGGCTACACCTTC
CASSLGQRVYYGYTF
>-|TRBJ2-7|15|TRBV7-9|TRBD2
TGTGCCAGCAGCTTACTAGCGGAAGCAACGGGCGAGCAGTACTTC
CASSLLAEATGEQYF
>-|TRBJ1-2|15|TRBV11-2|TRBD1
TGTGCCAGCAGCCCTAGCCGACAGGGGCTGGGCGGCTACACCTTC
CASSPSRQGLGGYTF
>-|TRBJ2-3|15|TRBV15|TRBD1
TGTGCCACCAGCGCGACAGGGGGGAGGACAGATACGCAGTATTTT
CATSATGGRTDTQYF
>-|TRBJ2-3|14|TRBV23-1|-
TGCGCCAGCAGTCAATCGCCAGTTACAGATACGCAGTATTTT
CASSQSPVTDTQYF
>-|TRBJ1-2|12|TRBV28|-
TGTGCCATCCGGGGAGACACCTATGGCTACACCTTC
CAIRGDTYGYTF
>-|TRBJ2-7|16|TRBV7-6|-
TGTGCCAGCAGCCCCCGTAGCGGAGCCCTGCTCTACGAGCAGTACTTC
CASSPRSGALLYEQYF